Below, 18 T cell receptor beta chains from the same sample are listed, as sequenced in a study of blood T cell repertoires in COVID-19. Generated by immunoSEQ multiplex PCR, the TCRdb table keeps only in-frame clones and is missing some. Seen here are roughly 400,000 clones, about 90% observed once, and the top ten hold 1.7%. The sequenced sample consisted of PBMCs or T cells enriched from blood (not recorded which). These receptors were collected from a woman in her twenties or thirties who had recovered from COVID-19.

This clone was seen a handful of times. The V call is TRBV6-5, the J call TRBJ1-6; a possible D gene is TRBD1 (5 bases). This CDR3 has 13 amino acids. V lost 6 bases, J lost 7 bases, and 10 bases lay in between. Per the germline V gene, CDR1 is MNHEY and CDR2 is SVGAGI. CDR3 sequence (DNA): TGTGCCAGCAGACAGGCCCTAAATTCACCCCTCCACTTT. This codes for CASRQALNSPLHF.

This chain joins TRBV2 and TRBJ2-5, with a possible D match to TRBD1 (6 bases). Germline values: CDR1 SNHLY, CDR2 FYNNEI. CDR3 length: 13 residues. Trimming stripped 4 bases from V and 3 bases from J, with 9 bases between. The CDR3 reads CASSGSGEETQYF. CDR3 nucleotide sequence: TGTGCCAGCAGTGGATCAGGGGAAGAGACCCAGTACTTC. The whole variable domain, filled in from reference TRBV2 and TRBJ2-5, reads EPEVTQTPSHQVTQMGQEVILRCVPISNHLYFYWYRQILGQKVEFLVSFYNNEISEKSEIFDDQFSVERPDGSNFTLKIRSTKLEDSAMYFCASSGSGEETQYFGPGTRLLVL.

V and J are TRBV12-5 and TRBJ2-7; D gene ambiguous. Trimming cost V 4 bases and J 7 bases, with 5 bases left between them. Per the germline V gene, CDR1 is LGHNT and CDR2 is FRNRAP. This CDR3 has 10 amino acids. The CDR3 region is CASGSREQYF. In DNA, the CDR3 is TGTGCTAGTGGTTCGAGAGAGCAGTACTTC.

The CDR3 nucleotides are TGTGCCAGCAGCCCCACCCCGGGGGGGGGAGCGGGCACCGGGGAGCTGTTTTTT. Protein product: CASSPTPGGGAGTGELFF. The chain is built from TRBV7-7 and TRBJ2-2; 8 bases are shared with TRBD2. The ends lost 5 bases at V and 4 bases at J; junction bases unmatched: 15. The CDR3 extends over 18 amino acids. Looked up from germline, CDR1 is SSHAT and CDR2 is FNYEAQ (reference sequence).

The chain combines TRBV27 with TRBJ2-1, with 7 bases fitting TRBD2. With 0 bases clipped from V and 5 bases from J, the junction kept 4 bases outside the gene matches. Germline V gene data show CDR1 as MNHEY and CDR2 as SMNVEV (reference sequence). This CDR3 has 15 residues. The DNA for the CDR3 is TGTGCCAGCAGTTTATCCTGGCGGGGGAACAATGAGCAGTTCTTC. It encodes CASSLSWRGNNEQFF.

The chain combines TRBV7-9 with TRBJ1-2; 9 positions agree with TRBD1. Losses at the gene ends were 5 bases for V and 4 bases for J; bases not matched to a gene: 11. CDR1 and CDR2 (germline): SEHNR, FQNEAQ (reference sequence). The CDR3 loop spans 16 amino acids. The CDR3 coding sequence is TGTGCCAGCAGCCAACCTGGGACAGGGTTACTCTATGGCTACACCTTC. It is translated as CASSQPGTGLLYGYTF.

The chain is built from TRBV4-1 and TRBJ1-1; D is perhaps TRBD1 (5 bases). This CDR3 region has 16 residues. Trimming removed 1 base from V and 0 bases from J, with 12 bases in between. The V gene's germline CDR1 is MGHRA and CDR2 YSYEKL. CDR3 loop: CASSQGPGNMNTEAFF. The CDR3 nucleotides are TGCGCCAGCAGCCAAGGACCAGGGAATATGAACACTGAAGCTTTCTTT.

The CDR3 DNA sequence: TGTGCCAGCAGCGTATCAGGGGGAATACAAGAGACCCAGTACTTC. This gives the protein CASSVSGGIQETQYF. The genes are TRBV9 and TRBJ2-5; TRBD1 matches 7 bases. The V gene's germline CDR1 is SGDLS and CDR2 YYNGEE. V was pared by 1 base and J by 2 bases, with 5 bases of the junction left unmatched. This CDR3 comprises 15 residues.

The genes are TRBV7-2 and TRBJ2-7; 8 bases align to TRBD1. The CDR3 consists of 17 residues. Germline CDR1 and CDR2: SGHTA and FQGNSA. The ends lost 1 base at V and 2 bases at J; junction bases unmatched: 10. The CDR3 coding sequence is TGTGCCAGCAGCTTAGAGGGCGACAGGGGTGGCCCCTACGAGCAGTACTTC. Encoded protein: CASSLEGDRGGPYEQYF.

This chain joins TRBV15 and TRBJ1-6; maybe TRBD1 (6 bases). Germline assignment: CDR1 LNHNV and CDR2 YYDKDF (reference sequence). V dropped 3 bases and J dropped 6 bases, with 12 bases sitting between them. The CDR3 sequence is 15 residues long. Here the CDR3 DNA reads TGTGCCACCAGCAGGATCAGGGGATTTAATTCACCCCTCCACTTT. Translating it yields CATSRIRGFNSPLHF.

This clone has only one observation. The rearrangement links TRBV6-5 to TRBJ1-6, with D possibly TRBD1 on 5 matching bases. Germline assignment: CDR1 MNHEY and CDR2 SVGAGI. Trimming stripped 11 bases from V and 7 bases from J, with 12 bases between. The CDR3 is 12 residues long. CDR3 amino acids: CAAGRGNSPLHF. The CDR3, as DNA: TGTGCCGCGGGACGGGGAAATTCACCCCTCCACTTT.

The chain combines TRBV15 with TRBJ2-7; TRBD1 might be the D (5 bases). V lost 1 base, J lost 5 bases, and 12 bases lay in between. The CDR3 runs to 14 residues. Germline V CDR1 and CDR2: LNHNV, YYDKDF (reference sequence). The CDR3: CATSRGGVVHEQYF. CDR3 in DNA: TGTGCCACCAGCAGAGGGGGCGTCGTCCACGAGCAGTACTTC.

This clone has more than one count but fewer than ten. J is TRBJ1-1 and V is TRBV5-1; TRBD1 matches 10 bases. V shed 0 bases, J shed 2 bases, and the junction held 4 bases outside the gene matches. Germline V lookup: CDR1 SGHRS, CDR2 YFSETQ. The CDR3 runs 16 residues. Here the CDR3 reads CASSLGLTGGNTEAFF. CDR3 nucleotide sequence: TGCGCCAGCAGCTTGGGCCTGACAGGGGGCAACACTGAAGCTTTCTTT.

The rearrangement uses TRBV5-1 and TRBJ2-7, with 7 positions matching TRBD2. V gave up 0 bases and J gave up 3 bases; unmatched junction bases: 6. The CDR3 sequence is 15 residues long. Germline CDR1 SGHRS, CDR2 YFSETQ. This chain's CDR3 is CASSLDPAGNYEQYF. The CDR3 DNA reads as TGCGCCAGCAGCTTGGATCCAGCGGGGAACTACGAGCAGTACTTC.

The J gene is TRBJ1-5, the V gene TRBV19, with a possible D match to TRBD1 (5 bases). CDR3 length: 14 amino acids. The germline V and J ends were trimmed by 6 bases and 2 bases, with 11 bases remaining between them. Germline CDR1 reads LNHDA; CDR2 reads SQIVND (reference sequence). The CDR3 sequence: CASSPGWGNQPQHF. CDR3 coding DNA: TGTGCCAGTAGCCCAGGGTGGGGCAATCAGCCCCAGCATTTT.

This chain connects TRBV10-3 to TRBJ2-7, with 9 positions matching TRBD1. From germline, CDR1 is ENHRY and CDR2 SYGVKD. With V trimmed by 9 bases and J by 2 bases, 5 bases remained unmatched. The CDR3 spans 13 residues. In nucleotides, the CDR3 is TGTGCCATAGGACAGGGGACTGCCTACGAGCAGTACTTC. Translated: CAIGQGTAYEQYF.

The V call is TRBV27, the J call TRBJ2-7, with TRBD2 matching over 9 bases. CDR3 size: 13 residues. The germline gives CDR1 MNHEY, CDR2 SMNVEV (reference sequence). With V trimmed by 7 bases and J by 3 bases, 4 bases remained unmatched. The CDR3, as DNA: TGTGCCAGCAAGATAGCGGGGGACTACGAGCAGTACTTC. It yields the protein CASKIAGDYEQYF.

Written as DNA, the CDR3 is TGTGCCAGTAGTAATGAACGGACAGTTAATCAGCCCCAGCATTTT. It translates to CASSNERTVNQPQHF. The V and J genes are TRBV19 and TRBJ1-5, with D possibly matching TRBD1 (6 bases). V was shortened by 4 bases and J by 4 bases, with 14 bases between the two germline ends. CDR1 LNHDA and CDR2 SQIVND come from the germline V gene (reference sequence). This CDR3 comprises 15 residues.